This T cell receptor beta chain comes out of a study of memory CD4+ T cells and cytomegalovirus serostatus. The sort gate was single viable CD3+CD4+CD8-CD45RO+ cells for memory CD4+ T cells. The table came from immunoSEQ multiplex PCR; TCRdb's copy has only in-frame clones and leaves some out. Here the sample spans about 56,000 clones, about four fifths being singletons. The V gene's germline CDR1 is LNHDA and CDR2 SQIVND (reference sequence). Deletions cut 3 bases from V and 4 bases from J, with 15 bases between. The CDR3 contains 16 residues. Source material: memory CD4+ T cells from blood. This clonotype was sampled from an adult in good health and CMV-seronegative. The chain employs TRBV19 and TRBJ2-2; possibly TRBD1 or TRBD2 for D (6 bases each). In DNA form, the CDR3 reads TGTGCCAGTAGTATGGTTGGGGGGCCCAGCACCGGGGAGCTGTTTTTT. Its translation: CASSMVGGPSTGELFF.